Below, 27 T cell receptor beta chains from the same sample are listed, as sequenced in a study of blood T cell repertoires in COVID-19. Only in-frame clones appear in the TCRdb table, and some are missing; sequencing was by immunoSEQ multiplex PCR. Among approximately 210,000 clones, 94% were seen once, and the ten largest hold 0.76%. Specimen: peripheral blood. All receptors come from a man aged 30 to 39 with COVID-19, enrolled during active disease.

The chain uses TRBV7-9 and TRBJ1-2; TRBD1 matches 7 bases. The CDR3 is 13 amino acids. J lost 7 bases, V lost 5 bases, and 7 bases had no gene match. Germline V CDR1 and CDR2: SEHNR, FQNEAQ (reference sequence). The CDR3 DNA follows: TGTGCCAGCAGCCCAGGGGGAAGGGTTGGCTACACCTTC. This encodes CASSPGGRVGYTF.

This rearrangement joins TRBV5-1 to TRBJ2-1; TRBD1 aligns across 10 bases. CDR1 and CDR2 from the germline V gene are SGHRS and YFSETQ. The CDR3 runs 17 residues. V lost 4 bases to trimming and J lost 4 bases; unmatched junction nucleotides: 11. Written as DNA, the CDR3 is TGCGCCAGCAGCCTGACCCACCGGACAGGGGGGTACAATGAGCAGTTCTTC. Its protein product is CASSLTHRTGGYNEQFF.

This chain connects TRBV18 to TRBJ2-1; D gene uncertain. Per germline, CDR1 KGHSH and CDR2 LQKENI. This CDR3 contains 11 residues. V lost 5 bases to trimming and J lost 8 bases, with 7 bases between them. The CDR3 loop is CASSSSYEQFF. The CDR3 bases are TGTGCCAGCTCATCCTCCTATGAGCAGTTCTTC. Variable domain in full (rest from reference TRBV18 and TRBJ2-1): NAGVMQNPRHLVRRRGQEARLRCSPMKGHSHVYWYRQLPEEGLKFMVYLQKENIIDESGMPKERFSAEFPKEGPSILRIQQVVRGDSAAYFCASSSSYEQFFGPGTRLTVL.

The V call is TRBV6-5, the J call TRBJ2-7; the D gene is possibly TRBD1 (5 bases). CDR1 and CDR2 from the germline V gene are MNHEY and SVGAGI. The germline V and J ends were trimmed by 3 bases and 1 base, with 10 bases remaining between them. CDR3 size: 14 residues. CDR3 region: CASSYGAESYEQYF. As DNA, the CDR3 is TGTGCCAGCAGTTATGGGGCAGAATCCTACGAGCAGTACTTC.

In nucleotides, the CDR3 is TGCGCCAGCAGCCCACGACAGGGGCTCTACGAGCAGTACTTC. Protein sequence: CASSPRQGLYEQYF. The rearrangement joins TRBV4-1 to TRBJ2-7, with 8 bases matching TRBD1. CDR1 is MGHRA and CDR2 is YSYEKL in the germline V gene. V gave up 4 bases and J gave up 3 bases; unmatched junction bases: 5. The CDR3 has 14 residues.

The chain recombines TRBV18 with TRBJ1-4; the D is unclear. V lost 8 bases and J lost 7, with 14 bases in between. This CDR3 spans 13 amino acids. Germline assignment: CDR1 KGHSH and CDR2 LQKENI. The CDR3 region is CASTQRISEKLFF. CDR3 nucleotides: TGTGCCAGCACACAGAGGATTAGTGAAAAACTGTTTTTT.

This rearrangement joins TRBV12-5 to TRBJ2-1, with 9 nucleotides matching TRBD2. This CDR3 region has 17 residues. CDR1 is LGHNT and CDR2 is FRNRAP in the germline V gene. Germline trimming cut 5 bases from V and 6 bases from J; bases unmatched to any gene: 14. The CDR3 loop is CASGPPDGLAGPNEQFF. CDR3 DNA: TGTGCTAGTGGTCCCCCGGACGGGCTAGCGGGGCCCAATGAGCAGTTCTTC.

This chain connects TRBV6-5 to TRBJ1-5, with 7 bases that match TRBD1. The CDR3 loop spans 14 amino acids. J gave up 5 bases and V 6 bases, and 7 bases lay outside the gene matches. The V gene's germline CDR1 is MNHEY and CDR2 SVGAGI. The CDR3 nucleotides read TGTGCCAGCAGCCACGACAGGGAAGATCAGCCCCAGCATTTT. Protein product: CASSHDREDQPQHF.

The CDR3 sequence: CASSPRPGGYTEAFF. The DNA for the CDR3 is TGTGCCAGCTCACCACGTCCAGGGGGGTACACTGAAGCTTTCTTT. The chain uses TRBV18 and TRBJ1-1; 7 bases align to TRBD1. J was trimmed by 3 bases and V by 1 base; bases with no gene match: 5. Germline lookup yields CDR1 KGHSH and CDR2 LQKENI. This CDR3 has 15 amino acids.

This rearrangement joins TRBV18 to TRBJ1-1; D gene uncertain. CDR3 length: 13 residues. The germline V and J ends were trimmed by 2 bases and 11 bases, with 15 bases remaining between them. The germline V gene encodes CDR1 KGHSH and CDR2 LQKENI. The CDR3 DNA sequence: TGTGCCAGCTCACCAATTGGACTGGGGAAGGCTTTCTTT. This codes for CASSPIGLGKAFF.

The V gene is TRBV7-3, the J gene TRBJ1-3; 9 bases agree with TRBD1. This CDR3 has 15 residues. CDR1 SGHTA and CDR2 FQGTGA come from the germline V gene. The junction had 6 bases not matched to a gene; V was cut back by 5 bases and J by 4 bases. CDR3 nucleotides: TGTGCCAGCAGCCCGGGACAGGGACAGGGAAACACCATATATTTT. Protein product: CASSPGQGQGNTIYF.

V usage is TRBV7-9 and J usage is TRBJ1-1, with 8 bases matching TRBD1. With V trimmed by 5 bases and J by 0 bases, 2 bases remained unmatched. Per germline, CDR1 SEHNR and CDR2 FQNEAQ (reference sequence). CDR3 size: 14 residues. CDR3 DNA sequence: TGTGCCAGCAGCCCGGACAGGGTGAACACTGAAGCTTTCTTT. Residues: CASSPDRVNTEAFF.

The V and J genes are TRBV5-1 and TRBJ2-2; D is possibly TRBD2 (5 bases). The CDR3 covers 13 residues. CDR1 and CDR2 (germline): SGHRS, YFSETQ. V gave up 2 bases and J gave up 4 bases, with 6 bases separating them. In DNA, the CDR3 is TGCGCCAGCAGCTTCGCGGGCACCGGGGAGCTGTTTTTT. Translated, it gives CASSFAGTGELFF.

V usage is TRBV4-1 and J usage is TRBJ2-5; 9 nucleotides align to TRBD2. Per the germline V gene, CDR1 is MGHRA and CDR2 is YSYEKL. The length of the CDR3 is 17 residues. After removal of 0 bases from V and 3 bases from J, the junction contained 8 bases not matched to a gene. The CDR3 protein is CASSQEPATSGKETQYF. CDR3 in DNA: TGCGCCAGCAGCCAAGAACCCGCGACTAGCGGAAAAGAGACCCAGTACTTC.

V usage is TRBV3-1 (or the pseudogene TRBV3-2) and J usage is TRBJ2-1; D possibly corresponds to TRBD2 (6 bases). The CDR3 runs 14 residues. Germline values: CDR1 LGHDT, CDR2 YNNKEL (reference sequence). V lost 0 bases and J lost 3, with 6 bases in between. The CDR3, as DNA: TGTGCCAGCAGCCAAGACGGGGGCTACAATGAGCAGTTCTTC. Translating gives CASSQDGGYNEQFF.

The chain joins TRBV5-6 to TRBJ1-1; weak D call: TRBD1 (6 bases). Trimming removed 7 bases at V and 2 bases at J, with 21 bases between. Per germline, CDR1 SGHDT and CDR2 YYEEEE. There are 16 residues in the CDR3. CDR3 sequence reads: CASHRQAYSPNTEAFF. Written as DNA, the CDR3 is TGTGCCAGCCATAGACAGGCCTACTCCCCCAACACTGAAGCTTTCTTT. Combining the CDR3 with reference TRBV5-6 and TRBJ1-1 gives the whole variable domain DAGVTQSPTHLIKTRGQQVTLRCSPKSGHDTVSWYQQALGQGPQFIFQYYEEEERQRGNFPDRFSGHQFPNYSSELNVNALLLGDSALYLCASHRQAYSPNTEAFFGQGTRLTVV.

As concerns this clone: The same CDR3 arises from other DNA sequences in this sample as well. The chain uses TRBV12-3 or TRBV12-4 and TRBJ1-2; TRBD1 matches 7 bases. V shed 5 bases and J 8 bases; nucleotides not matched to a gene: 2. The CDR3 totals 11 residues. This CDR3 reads CASSPGGGYTF. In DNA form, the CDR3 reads TGTGCCAGCAGTCCAGGGGGGGGCTACACCTTC.

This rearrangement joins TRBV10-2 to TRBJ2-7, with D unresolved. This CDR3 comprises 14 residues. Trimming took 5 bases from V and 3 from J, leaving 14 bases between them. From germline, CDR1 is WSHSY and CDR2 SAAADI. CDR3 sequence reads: CASSRSAGNYEQYF. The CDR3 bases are TGCGCCAGCAGTCGGAGCGCCGGAAACTACGAGCAGTACTTC.

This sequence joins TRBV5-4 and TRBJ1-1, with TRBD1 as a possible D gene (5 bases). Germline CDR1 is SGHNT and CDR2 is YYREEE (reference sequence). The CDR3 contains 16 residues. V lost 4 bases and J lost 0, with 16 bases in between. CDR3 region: CASSGGSARVNTEAFF. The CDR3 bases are TGTGCCAGCAGCGGGGGGTCCGCCAGGGTGAACACTGAAGCTTTCTTT.

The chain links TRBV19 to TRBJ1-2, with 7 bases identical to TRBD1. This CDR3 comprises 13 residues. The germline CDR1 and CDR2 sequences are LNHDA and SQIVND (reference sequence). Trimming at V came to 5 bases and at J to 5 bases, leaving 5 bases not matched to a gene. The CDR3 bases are TGTGCCAGTAGTCCCGGGACAGATTATGGCTACACCTTC. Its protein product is CASSPGTDYGYTF.

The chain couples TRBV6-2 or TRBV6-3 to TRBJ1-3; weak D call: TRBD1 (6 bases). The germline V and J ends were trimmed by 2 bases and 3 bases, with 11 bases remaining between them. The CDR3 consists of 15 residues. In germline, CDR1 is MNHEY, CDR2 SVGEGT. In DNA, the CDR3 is TGTGCCAGCAGTTACCTTCGAGGGGGTGGAAACACCATATATTTT. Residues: CASSYLRGGGNTIYF.

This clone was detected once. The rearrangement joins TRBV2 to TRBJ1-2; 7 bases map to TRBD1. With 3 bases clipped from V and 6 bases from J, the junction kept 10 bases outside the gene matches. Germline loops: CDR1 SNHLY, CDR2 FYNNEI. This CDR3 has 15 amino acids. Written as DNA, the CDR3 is TGTGCCAGCAGTGACGGGACAGAAGTTTTGAATGGCTACACCTTC. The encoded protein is CASSDGTEVLNGYTF.

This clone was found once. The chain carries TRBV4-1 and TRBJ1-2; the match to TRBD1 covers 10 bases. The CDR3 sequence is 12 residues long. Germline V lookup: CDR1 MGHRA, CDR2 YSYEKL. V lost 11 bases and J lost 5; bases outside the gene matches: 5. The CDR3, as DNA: TGCGCCTGCGGGACAGGGGATTATGGCTACACCTTC. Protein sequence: CACGTGDYGYTF.

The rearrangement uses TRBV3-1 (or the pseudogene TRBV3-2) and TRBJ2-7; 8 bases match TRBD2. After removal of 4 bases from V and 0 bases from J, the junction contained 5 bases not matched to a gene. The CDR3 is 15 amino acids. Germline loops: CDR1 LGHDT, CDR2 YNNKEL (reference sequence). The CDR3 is CASSPQRGSSYEQYF. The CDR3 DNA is TGTGCCAGCAGCCCTCAGCGGGGGAGCTCCTACGAGCAGTACTTC.

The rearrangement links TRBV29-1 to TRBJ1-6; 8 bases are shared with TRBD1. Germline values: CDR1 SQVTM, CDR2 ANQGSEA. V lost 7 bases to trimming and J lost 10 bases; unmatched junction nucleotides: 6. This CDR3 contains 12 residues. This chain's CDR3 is CSALDRDSPLHF. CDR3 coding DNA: TGCAGCGCCTTGGACAGGGACTCACCCCTCCACTTT.

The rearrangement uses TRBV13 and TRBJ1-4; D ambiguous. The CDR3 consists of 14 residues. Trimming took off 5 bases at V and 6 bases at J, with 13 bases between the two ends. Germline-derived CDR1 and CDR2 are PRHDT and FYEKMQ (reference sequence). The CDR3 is CASSHGDLDEKLFF. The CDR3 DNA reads TGTGCCAGCAGCCACGGAGACCTGGATGAAAAACTGTTTTTT.

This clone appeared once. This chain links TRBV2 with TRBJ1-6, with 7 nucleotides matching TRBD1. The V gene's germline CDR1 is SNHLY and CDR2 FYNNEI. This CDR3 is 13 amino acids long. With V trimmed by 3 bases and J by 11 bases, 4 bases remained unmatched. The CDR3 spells CASSERQGAPLHF. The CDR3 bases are TGTGCCAGCAGTGAGAGACAGGGTGCACCCCTCCACTTT. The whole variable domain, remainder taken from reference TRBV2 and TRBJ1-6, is EPEVTQTPSHQVTQMGQEVILRCVPISNHLYFYWYRQILGQKVEFLVSFYNNEISEKSEIFDDQFSVERPDGSNFTLKIRSTKLEDSAMYFCASSERQGAPLHFGNGTRLTVT.